This is a list of T cell receptor beta chains from one sample in a study of blood T cells in healthy people across ages. MiXCR, applied by TCRdb to the 5' RACE reads, yields one record per CDR3 protein. The repertoire holds hundreds of thousands of distinct CDR3 sequences, with approximately 50% as singletons. Input material: blood. The receptors shown here come from an older woman in good health. The CDR3 runs from the conserved cysteine through the conserved F or W. D genes are given only for firm matches. Rows may omit the clone size; those that give it use once, few, many or a size class.

d_call,v_call,clone_size,j_call,cdr3_aa,cdr3_nt
.,TRBV12-3/TRBV12-4,.,TRBJ1-2,CASTHIGPYGYTF,TGTGCCAGCACCCATATAGGGCCGTATGGCTACACCTTC
.,TRBV11-2,.,TRBJ2-1,CASSLDRASTEQFF,TGTGCCAGCAGCTTAGATCGGGCTAGCACTGAGCAGTTCTTC
TRBD1,TRBV4-3,few,TRBJ2-1,CASSRTGASYNEQFF,TGCGCCAGCAGCCGGACAGGGGCCTCCTACAATGAGCAGTTCTTC
.,TRBV6-5,.,TRBJ2-7,CASSYAPGYEQYF,TGTGCCAGCAGTTACGCCCCCGGGTACGAGCAGTACTTC
TRBD2,TRBV14,.,TRBJ2-1,CASSPRASGRYNEQFF,TGTGCCAGCAGCCCTCGGGCTAGCGGGCGATACAATGAGCAGTTCTTC
.,TRBV7-9,.,TRBJ1-6,CASSHGTNSPLHF,TGTGCCAGCAGCCACGGGACAAATTCACCCCTCCACTTT
TRBD2,TRBV6-2/TRBV6-3,many,TRBJ2-1,CASKGSGRDEQFF,TGTGCCAGCAAGGGGAGCGGGAGGGATGAGCAGTTCTTC
.,TRBV5-1,many,TRBJ2-7,CASSLQGISYEQYF,TGTGCCAGCAGCTTGCAGGGTATCTCCTACGAGCAGTACTTC
.,TRBV10-3,.,TRBJ2-5,CATSDSLRETQYF,TGTGCCACCAGTGATTCTCTTCGGGAGACCCAGTACTTC
.,TRBV20-1,many,TRBJ2-4,CSASFLGVAKNIQYF,TGCAGTGCTAGCTTTCTCGGGGTAGCCAAAAACATTCAGTACTTC
TRBD1,TRBV20-1,.,TRBJ2-7,CSARGTGYGEQYF,TGCAGTGCTAGAGGGACAGGGTATGGCGAGCAGTACTTC
.,TRBV7-9,once,TRBJ1-3,CASSVDLSGNTIYF,TGTGCCAGCAGCGTAGACCTCTCTGGAAACACCATATATTTT
TRBD1,TRBV6-2/TRBV6-3,.,TRBJ2-3,CASSGQGPDTQYF,TGTGCCAGCAGTGGACAGGGTCCAGATACGCAGTATTTT
.,TRBV4-2,few,TRBJ1-1,CASVGQENTEAFF,TGTGCCAGCGTGGGGCAGGAGAACACTGAAGCTTTCTTT
.,TRBV5-1,few,TRBJ2-7,CASSLEAGEGYEQYF,TGCGCCAGCAGCTTGGAAGCAGGGGAAGGCTACGAGCAGTACTTC
.,TRBV28,.,TRBJ2-7,CASSSQSPYEQYF,TGTGCCAGCAGTTCACAGTCACCTTACGAGCAGTACTTC
TRBD1,TRBV9,.,TRBJ2-1,CASSVPGQGAEQFF,TGTGCCAGCAGCGTCCCGGGACAGGGAGCGGAGCAGTTCTTC
.,TRBV7-3,.,TRBJ2-1,CASKKGLEVDEQFF,TGTGCCAGCAAAAAAGGGCTAGAAGTTGATGAGCAGTTCTTC
.,TRBV20-1,few,TRBJ2-5,CSAVSAIQETQYF,TGCAGTGCTGTGTCAGCGATCCAAGAGACCCAGTACTTC
.,TRBV7-9,few,TRBJ2-5,CASSLVGVNGETQYF,TGTGCCAGCAGCTTAGTCGGGGTCAACGGAGAGACCCAGTACTTC
.,TRBV4-1,few,TRBJ2-7,CASSHRVSSYEQYF,TGCGCCAGCAGCCACAGGGTCAGCTCCTACGAGCAGTACTTC
.,TRBV5-1,.,TRBJ1-5,CASSPEGQDNQPQHF,TGCGCCAGCAGCCCGGAGGGGCAGGACAATCAGCCCCAGCATTTT
TRBD2,TRBV6-2/TRBV6-3,.,TRBJ2-7,CASNPPGGRAYEQYF,TGTGCCAGCAACCCTCCCGGCGGGAGGGCCTACGAGCAGTACTTC
.,TRBV2,few,TRBJ1-1,CASSVMGQNTEAFF,TGTGCCAGCAGTGTAATGGGACAGAACACTGAAGCTTTCTTT
.,TRBV20-1,.,TRBJ2-3,CSAWTDTDTQYF,TGCAGTGCTTGGACAGACACAGATACGCAGTATTTT
.,TRBV7-2,.,TRBJ2-5,CASSFGQGGGQYF,TGTGCCAGCAGCTTTGGACAGGGAGGGGGACAGTACTTC
.,TRBV6-1,.,TRBJ2-1,CASMNAEQFF,TGTGCCAGCATGAACGCTGAGCAGTTCTTC
.,TRBV7-9,.,TRBJ1-4,CASSLYRAGMANEKLFF,TGTGCCAGCAGCCTGTACAGGGCCGGGATGGCTAATGAAAAACTGTTTTTT
.,TRBV23-1,.,TRBJ2-6,CASIKRNTHSGANVLTF,TGCGCCTCCATCAAGAGGAATACCCACTCTGGGGCCAACGTCCTGACTTTC
.,TRBV20-1,many,TRBJ1-2,CSARMGARAYGYTF,TGCAGTGCTAGGATGGGAGCCCGGGCCTATGGCTACACCTTC
TRBD1,TRBV13,few,TRBJ2-3,CASSAKTGVRTDTQYF,TGTGCCAGCAGCGCCAAGACAGGGGTCCGGACAGATACGCAGTATTTT
.,TRBV2,.,TRBJ2-1,CASSEVKGRGNEQFF,TGTGCCAGCAGTGAAGTCAAGGGCAGAGGGAATGAGCAGTTCTTC
.,TRBV20-1,.,TRBJ1-2,CSAQRAGVSGYTF,TGCAGTGCTCAAAGGGCGGGGGTGAGCGGCTACACCTTC
.,TRBV3-1,few,TRBJ1-2,CASSVNRDGYTF,TGTGCCAGCAGCGTAAACAGGGACGGCTACACCTTC
.,TRBV20-1,.,TRBJ1-6,CSARSSDSPLHF,TGCAGTGCTAGGTCCTCGGATTCACCCCTCCACTTT
.,TRBV27,.,TRBJ1-2,CARQAYTNYGYTF,TGTGCCAGGCAGGCCTATACTAACTATGGCTACACCTTC
.,TRBV27,.,TRBJ2-6,CASSSHGREVTGANVLTF,TGTGCCAGCAGTTCTCACGGACGGGAAGTTACTGGGGCCAACGTCCTGACTTTC
TRBD1,TRBV5-6,.,TRBJ1-5,CASSLAGQVLGNQPQHF,TGTGCCAGCAGCTTGGCGGGACAGGTACTAGGCAATCAGCCCCAGCATTTT
TRBD2,TRBV15,few,TRBJ2-3,CATSRALAASTDTQYF,TGTGCCACCAGCAGAGCGCTAGCGGCTAGCACAGATACGCAGTATTTT
.,TRBV18,.,TRBJ2-5,CASSPPERETQYF,TGTGCCAGCTCACCACCGGAACGCGAGACCCAGTACTTC
.,TRBV14,few,TRBJ2-4,CASSQDVARESLAKNIQYF,TGTGCCAGCAGCCAAGATGTGGCGCGTGAGTCACTAGCCAAAAACATTCAGTACTTC
.,TRBV20-1,.,TRBJ1-5,CSARGGESNQPQHF,TGCAGTGCTAGAGGAGGAGAAAGCAATCAGCCCCAGCATTTT
.,TRBV4-3,.,TRBJ2-7,CASSQKPTRGEQYF,TGCGCCAGCAGCCAGAAGCCGACACGGGGGGAGCAGTACTTC
.,TRBV3-1,.,TRBJ1-6,CASSQWGDNSPLHF,TGTGCCAGCAGCCAATGGGGTGATAATTCACCCCTCCACTTT
TRBD2,TRBV20-1,.,TRBJ2-1,CSARDLGLAGGPWDEQFF,TGCAGTGCTAGAGACCTCGGACTAGCGGGAGGGCCTTGGGATGAGCAGTTCTTC
.,TRBV20-1,few,TRBJ2-5,CSATRTVGETQYF,TGCAGTGCTACTAGGACAGTCGGAGAGACCCAGTACTTC
.,TRBV29-1,.,TRBJ2-1,CSVNPSHSYNEQFF,TGCAGCGTGAACCCCTCCCACTCCTACAATGAGCAGTTCTTC
.,TRBV15,.,TRBJ2-3,CATSRRGRTDTQYF,TGTGCCACCAGCCGCCGGGGGCGCACAGATACGCAGTATTTT